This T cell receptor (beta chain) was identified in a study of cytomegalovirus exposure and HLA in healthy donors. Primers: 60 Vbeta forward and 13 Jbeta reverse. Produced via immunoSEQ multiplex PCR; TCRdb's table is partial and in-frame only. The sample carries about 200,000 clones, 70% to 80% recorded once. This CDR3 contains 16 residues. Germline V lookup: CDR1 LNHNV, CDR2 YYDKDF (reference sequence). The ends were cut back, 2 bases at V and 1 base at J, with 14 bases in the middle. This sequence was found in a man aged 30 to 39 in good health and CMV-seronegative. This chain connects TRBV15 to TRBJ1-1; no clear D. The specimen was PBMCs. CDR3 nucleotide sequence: TGTGCCACCAGCAGATTCAAGACGGGAAGGAACACTGAAGCTTTCTTT. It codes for CATSRFKTGRNTEAFF. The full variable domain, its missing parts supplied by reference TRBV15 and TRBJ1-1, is DAMVIQNPRYQVTQFGKPVTLSCSQTLNHNVMYWYQQKSSQAPKLLFHYYDKDFNNEADTPDNFQSRRPNTSFCFLDIRSPGLGDTAMYLCATSRFKTGRNTEAFFGQGTRLTVV.